The source of this T cell receptor (beta chain) is a study of glioma-infiltrating T cells after dendritic cell vaccination. Time point given: after dendritic cell vaccination, including at tumor progression/relapse. All glioblastoma patients lacked an isocitrate dehydrogenase mutation. A note on this clone: Antigen specificity is unknown.

Study-wide results and limits: Longer survival after dendritic cell vaccination followed higher pretreatment TIL content.

Germline V gives CDR1 SGHRS, CDR2 YFSETQ. Trimming at V came to 4 bases and at J to 0 bases, leaving 6 bases not matched to a gene. This CDR3 comprises 16 residues. Only in-frame clones appear in the TCRdb table, and some are missing; sequencing was by immunoSEQ multiplex PCR. The sample holds some 90,000 clones, 75% to 85% seen once. The genes are TRBV5-1 and TRBJ1-4; TRBD1 agrees at 7 bases. This TCR derives from a human donor with glioblastoma. This material consisted of blood, taken after dendritic cell vaccination. CDR3 loop: CASSRDSTSTNEKLFF. DNA of the CDR3: TGCGCCAGCAGCCGGGACAGTACTTCAACTAATGAAAAACTGTTTTTT.